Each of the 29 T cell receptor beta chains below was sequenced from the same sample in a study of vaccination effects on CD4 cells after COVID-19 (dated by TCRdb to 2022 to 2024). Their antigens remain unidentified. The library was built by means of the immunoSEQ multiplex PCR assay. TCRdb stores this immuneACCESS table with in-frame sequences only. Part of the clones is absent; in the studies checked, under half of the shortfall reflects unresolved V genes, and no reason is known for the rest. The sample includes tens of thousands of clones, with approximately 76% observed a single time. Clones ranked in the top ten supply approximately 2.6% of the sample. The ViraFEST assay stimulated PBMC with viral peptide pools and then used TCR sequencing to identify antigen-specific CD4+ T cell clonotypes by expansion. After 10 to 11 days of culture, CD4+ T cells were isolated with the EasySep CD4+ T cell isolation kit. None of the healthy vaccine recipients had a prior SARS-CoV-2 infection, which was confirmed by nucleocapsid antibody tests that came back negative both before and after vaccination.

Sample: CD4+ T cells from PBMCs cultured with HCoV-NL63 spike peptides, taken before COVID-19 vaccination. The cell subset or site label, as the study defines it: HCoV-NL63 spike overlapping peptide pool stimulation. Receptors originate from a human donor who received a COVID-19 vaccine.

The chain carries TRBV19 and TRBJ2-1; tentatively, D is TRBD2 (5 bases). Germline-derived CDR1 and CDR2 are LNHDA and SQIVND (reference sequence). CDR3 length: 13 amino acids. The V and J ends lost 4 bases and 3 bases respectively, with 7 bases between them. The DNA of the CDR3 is TGTGCCAGTAGTACTCGGGGCTACAATGAGCAGTTCTTC. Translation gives CASSTRGYNEQFF.

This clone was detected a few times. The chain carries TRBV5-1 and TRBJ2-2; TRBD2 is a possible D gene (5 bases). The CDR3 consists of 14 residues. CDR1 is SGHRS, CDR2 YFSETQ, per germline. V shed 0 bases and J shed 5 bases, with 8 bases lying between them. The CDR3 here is CASSLAGGTGELFF. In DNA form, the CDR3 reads TGCGCCAGCAGCTTGGCCGGCGGGACCGGGGAGCTGTTTTTT.

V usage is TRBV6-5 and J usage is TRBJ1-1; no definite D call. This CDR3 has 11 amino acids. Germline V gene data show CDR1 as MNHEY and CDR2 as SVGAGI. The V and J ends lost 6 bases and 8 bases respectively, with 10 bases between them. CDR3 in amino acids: CASRLTLEAFF. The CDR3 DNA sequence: TGTGCCAGCAGGCTCACCCTAGAAGCTTTCTTT.

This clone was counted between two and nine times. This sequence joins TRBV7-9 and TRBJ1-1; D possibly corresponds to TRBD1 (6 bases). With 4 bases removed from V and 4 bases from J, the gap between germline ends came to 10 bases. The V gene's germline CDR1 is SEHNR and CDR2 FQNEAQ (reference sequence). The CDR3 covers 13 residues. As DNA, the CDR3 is TGTGCCAGCAGCTGGGGAGGGGGCACTGAAGCTTTCTTT. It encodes CASSWGGGTEAFF.

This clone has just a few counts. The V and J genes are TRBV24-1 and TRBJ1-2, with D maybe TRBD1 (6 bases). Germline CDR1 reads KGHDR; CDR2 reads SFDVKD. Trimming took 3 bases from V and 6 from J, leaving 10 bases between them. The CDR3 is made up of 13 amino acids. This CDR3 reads CATSDNRDHGYTF. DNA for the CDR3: TGTGCCACCAGTGATAACAGGGACCATGGCTACACCTTC.

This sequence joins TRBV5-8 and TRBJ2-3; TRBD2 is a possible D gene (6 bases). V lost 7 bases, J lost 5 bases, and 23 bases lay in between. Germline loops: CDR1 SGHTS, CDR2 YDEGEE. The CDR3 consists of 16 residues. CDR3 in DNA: TGTGCCAGCCCGTCGTGGGGCTCCGGGGGAAAAGATACGCAGTATTTT. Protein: CASPSWGSGGKDTQYF.

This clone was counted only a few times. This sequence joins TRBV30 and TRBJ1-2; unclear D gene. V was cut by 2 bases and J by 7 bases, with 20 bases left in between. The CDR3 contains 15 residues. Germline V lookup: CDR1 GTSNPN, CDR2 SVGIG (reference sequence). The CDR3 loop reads CAWSPSFSGWGGYTF. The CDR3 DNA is TGTGCCTGGAGTCCCAGTTTCTCGGGATGGGGTGGCTACACCTTC.

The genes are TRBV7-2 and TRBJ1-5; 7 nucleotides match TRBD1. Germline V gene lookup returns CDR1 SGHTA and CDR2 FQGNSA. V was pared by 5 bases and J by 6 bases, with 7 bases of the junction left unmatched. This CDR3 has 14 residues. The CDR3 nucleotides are TGTGCCAGCAGCCCCCGACAGGGCGGTCAGCCCCAGCATTTT. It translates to CASSPRQGGQPQHF.

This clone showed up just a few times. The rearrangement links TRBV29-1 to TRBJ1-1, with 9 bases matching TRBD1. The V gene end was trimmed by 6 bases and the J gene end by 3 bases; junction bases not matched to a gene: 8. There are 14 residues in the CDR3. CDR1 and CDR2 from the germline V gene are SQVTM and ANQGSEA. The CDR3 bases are TGCAGCGTGGGACCCGGGACAGGGCACACTGAAGCTTTCTTT. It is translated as CSVGPGTGHTEAFF. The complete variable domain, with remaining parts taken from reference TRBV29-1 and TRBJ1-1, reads SAVISQKPSRDICQRGTSLTIQCQVDSQVTMMFWYRQQPGQSLTLIATANQGSEATYESGFVIDKFPISRPNLTFSTLTVSNMSPEDSSIYLCSVGPGTGHTEAFFGQGTRLTVV.

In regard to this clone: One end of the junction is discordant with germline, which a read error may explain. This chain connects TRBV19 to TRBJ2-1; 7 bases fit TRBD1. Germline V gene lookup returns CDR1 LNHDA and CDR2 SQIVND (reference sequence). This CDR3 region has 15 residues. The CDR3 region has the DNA TGTGCCAGTAGTCTAGAACAGGGGTCCTACAATGAGCAGTTCTTC. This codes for CASSLEQGSYNEQFF.

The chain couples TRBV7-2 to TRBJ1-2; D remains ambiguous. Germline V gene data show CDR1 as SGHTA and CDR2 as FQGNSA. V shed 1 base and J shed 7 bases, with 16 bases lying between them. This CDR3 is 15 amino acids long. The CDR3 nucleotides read TGTGCCAGCAGCTTAGAGGGCAGCCTTTTATCTGGCTACACCTTC. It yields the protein CASSLEGSLLSGYTF.

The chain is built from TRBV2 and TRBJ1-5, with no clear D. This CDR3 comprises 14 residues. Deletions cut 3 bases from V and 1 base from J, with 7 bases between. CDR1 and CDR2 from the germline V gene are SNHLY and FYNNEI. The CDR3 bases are TGTGCCAGCAGTGACGGAGGCAGCAATCAGCCCCAGCATTTT. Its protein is CASSDGGSNQPQHF.

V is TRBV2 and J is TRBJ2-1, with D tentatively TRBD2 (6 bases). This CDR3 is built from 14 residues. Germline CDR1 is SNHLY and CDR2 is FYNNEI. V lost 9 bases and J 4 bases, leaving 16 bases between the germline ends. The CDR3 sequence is CASRKFGGYNEQFF. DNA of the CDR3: TGTGCCAGTAGAAAGTTCGGGGGATACAATGAGCAGTTCTTC.

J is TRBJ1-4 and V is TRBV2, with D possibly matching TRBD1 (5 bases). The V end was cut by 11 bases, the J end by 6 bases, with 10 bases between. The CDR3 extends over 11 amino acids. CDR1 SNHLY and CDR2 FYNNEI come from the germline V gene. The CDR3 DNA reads TGTGCCGGCGCAGGGTATGAAAAACTGTTTTTT. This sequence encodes CAGAGYEKLFF.

This chain's CDR3 is CASSSQGVAGNTIYF. The CDR3 bases are TGTGCCAGCAGCTCCCAGGGAGTCGCTGGAAACACCATATATTTT. The chain employs TRBV7-2 and TRBJ1-3; possible D gene TRBD1, 5 bases. The CDR3 has 15 residues. Per germline, CDR1 SGHTA and CDR2 FQGNSA. Trimming took off 4 bases at V and 2 bases at J, with 12 bases between the two ends.

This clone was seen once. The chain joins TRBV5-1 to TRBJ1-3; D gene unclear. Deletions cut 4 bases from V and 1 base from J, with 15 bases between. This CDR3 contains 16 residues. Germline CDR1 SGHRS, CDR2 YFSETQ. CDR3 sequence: CASSTTSGGSGNTIYF. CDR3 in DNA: TGCGCCAGCAGCACAACCTCCGGCGGGTCTGGAAACACCATATATTTT.

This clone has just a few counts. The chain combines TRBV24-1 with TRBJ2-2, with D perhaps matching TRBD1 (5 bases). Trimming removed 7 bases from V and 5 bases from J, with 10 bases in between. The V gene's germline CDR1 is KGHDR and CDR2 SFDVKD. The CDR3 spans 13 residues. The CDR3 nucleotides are TGTGCCACCAGATCAGGGTCAACCGGGGAGCTGTTTTTT. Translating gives CATRSGSTGELFF.

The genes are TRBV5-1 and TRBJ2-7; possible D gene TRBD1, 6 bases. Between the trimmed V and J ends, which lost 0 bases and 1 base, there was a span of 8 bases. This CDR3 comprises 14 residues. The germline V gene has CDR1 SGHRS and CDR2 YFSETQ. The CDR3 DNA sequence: TGCGCCAGCAGCTTGGGGACAGCATCCTACGAGCAGTACGTC. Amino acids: CASSLGTASYEQYV.

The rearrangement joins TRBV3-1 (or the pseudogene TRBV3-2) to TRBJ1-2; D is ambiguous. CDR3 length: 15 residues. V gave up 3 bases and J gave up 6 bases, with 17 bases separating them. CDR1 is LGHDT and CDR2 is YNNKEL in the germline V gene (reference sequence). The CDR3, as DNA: TGTGCCAGCAGCCATCGGGTGGAGATGCGAGATGGCTACACCTTC. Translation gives CASSHRVEMRDGYTF.

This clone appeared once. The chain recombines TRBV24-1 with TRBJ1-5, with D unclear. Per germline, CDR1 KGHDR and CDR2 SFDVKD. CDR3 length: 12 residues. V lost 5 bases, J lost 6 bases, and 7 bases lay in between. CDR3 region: CATSGGGQPQHF. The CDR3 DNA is TGTGCCACCAGTGGGGGTGGTCAGCCCCAGCATTTT.

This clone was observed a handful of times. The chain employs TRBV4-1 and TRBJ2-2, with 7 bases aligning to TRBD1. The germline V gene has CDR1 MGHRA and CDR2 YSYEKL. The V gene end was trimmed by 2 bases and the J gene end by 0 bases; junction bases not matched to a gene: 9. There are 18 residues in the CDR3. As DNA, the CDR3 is TGCGCCAGCAGCCAAAAGGTTGCAGGGGGTTCGAACACCGGGGAGCTGTTTTTT. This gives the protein CASSQKVAGGSNTGELFF.

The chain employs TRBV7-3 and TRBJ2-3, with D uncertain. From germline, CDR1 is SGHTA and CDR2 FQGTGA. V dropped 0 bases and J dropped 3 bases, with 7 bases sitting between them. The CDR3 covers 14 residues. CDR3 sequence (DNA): TGTGCCAGCAGCTTAACCTTCGCTACAGATACGCAGTATTTT. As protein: CASSLTFATDTQYF.

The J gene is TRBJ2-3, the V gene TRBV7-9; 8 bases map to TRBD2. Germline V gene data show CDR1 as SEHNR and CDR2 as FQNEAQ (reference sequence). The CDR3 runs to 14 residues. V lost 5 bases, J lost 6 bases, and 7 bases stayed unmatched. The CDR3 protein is CASSPRGGWDTQYF. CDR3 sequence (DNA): TGTGCCAGCAGCCCCCGGGGGGGCTGGGATACGCAGTATTTT. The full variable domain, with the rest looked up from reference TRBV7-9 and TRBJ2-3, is DTGVSQNPRHKITKRGQNVTFRCDPISEHNRLYWYRQTLGQGPEFLTYFQNEAQLEKSRLLSDRFSAERPKGSFSTLEIQRTEQGDSAMYLCASSPRGGWDTQYFGPGTRLTVL.

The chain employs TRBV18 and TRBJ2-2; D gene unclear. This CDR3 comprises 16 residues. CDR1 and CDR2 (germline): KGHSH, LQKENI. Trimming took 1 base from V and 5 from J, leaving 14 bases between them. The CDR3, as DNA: TGTGCCAGCTCACCACTACAGATGGTCGGGACCGGGGAGCTGTTTTTT. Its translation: CASSPLQMVGTGELFF. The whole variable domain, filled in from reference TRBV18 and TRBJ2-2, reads NAGVMQNPRHLVRRRGQEARLRCSPMKGHSHVYWYRQLPEEGLKFMVYLQKENIIDESGMPKERFSAEFPKEGPSILRIQQVVRGDSAAYFCASSPLQMVGTGELFFGEGSRLTVL.

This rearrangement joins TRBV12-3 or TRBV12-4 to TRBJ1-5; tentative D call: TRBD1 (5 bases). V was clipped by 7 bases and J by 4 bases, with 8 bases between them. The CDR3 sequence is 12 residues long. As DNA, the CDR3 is TGTGCCAGCAATCGACAGAATCAGCCCCAGCATTTT. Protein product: CASNRQNQPQHF.

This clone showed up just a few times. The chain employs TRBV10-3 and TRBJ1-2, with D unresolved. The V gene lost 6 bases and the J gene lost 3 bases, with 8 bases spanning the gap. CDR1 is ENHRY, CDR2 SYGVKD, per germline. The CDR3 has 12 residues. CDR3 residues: CAISVSDYGYTF. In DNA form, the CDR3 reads TGTGCCATCAGCGTATCAGACTATGGCTACACCTTC.

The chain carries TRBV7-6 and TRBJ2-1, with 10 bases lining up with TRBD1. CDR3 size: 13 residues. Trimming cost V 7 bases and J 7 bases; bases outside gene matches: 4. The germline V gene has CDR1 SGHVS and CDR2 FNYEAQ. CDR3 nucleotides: TGTGCCAGCACGAGGACAGGGGGGAATGAGCAGTTCTTC. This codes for CASTRTGGNEQFF.

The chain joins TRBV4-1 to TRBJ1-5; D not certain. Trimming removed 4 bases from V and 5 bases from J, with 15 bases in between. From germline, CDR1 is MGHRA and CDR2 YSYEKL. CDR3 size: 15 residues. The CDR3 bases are TGCGCCAGCAGCCTTGAAGGGCAGCGTTATCAGCCCCAGCATTTT. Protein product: CASSLEGQRYQPQHF.

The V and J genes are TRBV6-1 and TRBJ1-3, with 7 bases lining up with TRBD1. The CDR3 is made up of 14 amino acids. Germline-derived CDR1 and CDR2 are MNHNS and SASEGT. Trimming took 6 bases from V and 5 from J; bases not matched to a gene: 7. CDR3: CASREQGRRNTIYF. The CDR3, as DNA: TGTGCCAGCAGGGAACAGGGGCGGAGAAACACCATATATTTT.